This is a list of T cell receptor beta chains from one sample in a study of shared clonotypes between healthy human individuals. Libraries were prepared by immunoSEQ multiplex PCR; TCRdb keeps only in-frame clonotypes and omits some of them. The data hold around 1.6 million clones, with approximately 98% observed a single time. Sequences were obtained from naive CD4+ T cells sorted from blood. Receptor source: a man younger than 45 in good health. CDR3s include the opening cysteine and the closing phenylalanine or tryptophan. The D gene is left open where the match is weak. Clone size appears in some rows only: once, few, many, or a class for an expanded clone.

>14|NA|NA|TRBJ2-4|TRBV5-1
CASSYNLGGNIQYF
TGCGCCAGCAGCTACAACCTCGGTGGAAACATTCAGTACTTC
>16|once|NA|TRBJ2-2|TRBV14
CASSQDISGLTGELFF
TGTGCCAGCAGCCAAGATATTTCAGGGCTCACCGGGGAGCTGTTTTTT
>15|once|TRBD1|TRBJ1-1|TRBV5-4
CASSLGQGRNTEAFF
TGTGCCAGCAGCTTGGGACAGGGCCGGAACACTGAAGCTTTCTTT
>18|NA|TRBD1|TRBJ1-5|TRBV18
CASSSLGTGLASNQPQHF
TGTGCCAGCTCATCGCTCGGGACAGGGTTGGCAAGCAATCAGCCCCAGCATTTT
>15|once|TRBD1|TRBJ1-4|TRBV6-5
CASGLQGAPNEKLFF
TGTGCCAGCGGCTTACAGGGGGCTCCTAATGAAAAACTGTTTTTT
>11|NA|NA|TRBJ2-7|TRBV2
CASKYGYEQYF
TGTGCCAGCAAGTACGGGTACGAGCAGTACTTC
>14|NA|NA|TRBJ2-1|TRBV7-3
CASSPLSRPGEQFF
TGTGCCAGCAGCCCTCTCTCGAGGCCCGGTGAGCAGTTCTTC
>11|NA|TRBD1|TRBJ1-1|TRBV20-1
CSARDQGESFF
TGCAGTGCTAGAGATCAGGGGGAGTCTTTCTTT
>13|NA|NA|TRBJ2-1|TRBV7-2
CASSRDSDNEQFF
TGTGCCAGCAGCCGGGACTCCGATAATGAGCAGTTCTTC
>14|NA|TRBD2|TRBJ2-7|TRBV5-1
CASSAGLGSHEQYF
TGCGCCAGCAGCGCTGGACTAGGGAGCCACGAGCAGTACTTC
>15|NA|TRBD1|TRBJ1-2|TRBV6-5
CASSPDMTGSYGYTF
TGTGCCAGCAGTCCCGACATGACAGGGTCCTATGGCTACACCTTC
>14|NA|NA|TRBJ2-2|TRBV19
CATIPGRNTGELFF
TGTGCCACCATCCCGGGACGTAACACCGGGGAGCTGTTTTTT
>15|NA|NA|TRBJ2-2|TRBV4-3
CASSQDFGNTGELFF
TGCGCCAGCAGCCAAGATTTTGGGAACACCGGGGAGCTGTTTTTT
>13|NA|NA|TRBJ2-5|TRBV5-4
CASSRGGQETQYF
TGTGCCAGCAGTCGAGGGGGGCAAGAGACCCAGTACTTC
>15|NA|NA|TRBJ1-4|TRBV5-1
CASSRHRATNEKLFF
TGCGCCAGCAGCCGACACAGGGCAACTAATGAAAAACTGTTTTTT
>17|NA|NA|TRBJ2-7|TRBV9
CASSVAAQGPQGGEQYF
TGTGCCAGCAGCGTAGCTGCTCAGGGCCCTCAGGGGGGCGAGCAGTACTTC
>16|NA|TRBD2|TRBJ2-1|TRBV28
CASSFGGIAVYNEQFF
TGTGCCAGCAGTTTCGGGGGGATTGCCGTTTACAATGAGCAGTTCTTC
>13|NA|NA|TRBJ2-7|TRBV11-2
CASSRFGNPEQYF
TGTGCCAGCAGCCGATTTGGCAATCCCGAGCAGTACTTC
>16|NA|TRBD2|TRBJ2-5|TRBV27
CASSLSGREGFETQYF
TGTGCCAGCAGCCTTAGCGGGAGGGAGGGTTTTGAGACCCAGTACTTC
>13|NA|NA|TRBJ1-5|TRBV28
CASRSSRGGPQHF
TGTGCCAGCAGGAGCTCTAGGGGGGGGCCCCAGCATTTT
>15|NA|TRBD1|TRBJ2-3|TRBV5-1
CASSPTGASTDTQYF
TGCGCCAGCAGCCCGACAGGGGCTAGCACAGATACGCAGTATTTT
>14|NA|NA|TRBJ2-3|TRBV5-5
CASSTSWGSDTQYF
TGTGCCAGCAGCACGTCTTGGGGATCAGATACGCAGTATTTT
>13|NA|NA|TRBJ1-1|TRBV6-1
CASSVGVNTEAFF
TGTGCCAGCAGTGTTGGAGTGAACACTGAAGCTTTCTTT